The 25 T cell receptor beta chains given below trace back to one sample, sequenced in a study of T cell responses to AZD1222 COVID-19 vaccine. This table comes from immunoSEQ multiplex PCR, and its TCRdb copy is limited to in-frame clones, with some not included. The sample records 140,000 to 150,000 clones, roughly 90% being singletons. The source was peripheral blood, collected 28 days after the second AZD1222 dose. The receptors were sampled from an adult who received the AZD1222 COVID-19 vaccine.

This clone was detected only once. The rearrangement joins TRBV2 to TRBJ1-1, with D possibly being TRBD1 (6 bases). CDR1 is SNHLY and CDR2 is FYNNEI in the germline V gene. V gave up 6 bases and J gave up 5 bases, with 13 bases separating them. This CDR3 is 13 amino acids long. In nucleotides, the CDR3 is TGTGCCAGCAGCCCATCACAGGGAACTGAAGCTTTCTTT. Its translation: CASSPSQGTEAFF.

The rearrangement links TRBV20-1 to TRBJ1-2; D gene ambiguous. Germline V lookup: CDR1 DFQATT, CDR2 SNEGSKA (reference sequence). The CDR3 is 14 residues long. The V end was cut by 3 bases, the J end by 2 bases, with 13 bases between. CDR3 in amino acids: CSASPQNLNYGYTF. CDR3 coding DNA: TGCAGTGCTAGTCCCCAGAATCTAAACTATGGCTACACCTTC.

The J gene is TRBJ2-7, the V gene TRBV4-2; TRBD2 matches 12 bases. The V segment lost 3 bases and the J segment 3 bases; nucleotides outside the gene matches: 3. Germline V gene sequence: CDR1 LGHNA, CDR2 YNFKEQ. This CDR3 is built from 15 residues. CDR3 protein: CASSHGLAGNYEQYF. DNA of the CDR3: TGTGCCAGCAGCCACGGACTAGCGGGGAACTACGAGCAGTACTTC.

The rearrangement links TRBV5-1 to TRBJ1-1; a possible D gene is TRBD1 (5 bases). V was trimmed by 2 bases and J by 0 bases, leaving 11 bases between them. Germline assignment: CDR1 SGHRS and CDR2 YFSETQ. This CDR3 has 15 residues. CDR3 DNA: TGCGCCAGCAGCTTCGTCCAGGGCATGAACACTGAAGCTTTCTTT. Its protein is CASSFVQGMNTEAFF.

A few counts support this clone. The rearrangement links TRBV28 to TRBJ2-7; no firm D call. This CDR3 spans 13 amino acids. Trimming removed 3 bases at V and 2 bases at J, with 8 bases between. Germline V gene data show CDR1 as MDHEN and CDR2 as SYDVKM. The CDR3 region has the DNA TGTGCCAGCAGTTTTGAAGGAACCTACGAGCAGTACTTC. Translated: CASSFEGTYEQYF.

The V and J genes are TRBV5-4 and TRBJ2-3; 7 nucleotides align to TRBD1. The V gene end was trimmed by 4 bases and the J gene end by 6 bases; junction bases not matched to a gene: 11. The CDR3 has 15 residues. Per the germline V gene, CDR1 is SGHNT and CDR2 is YYREEE (reference sequence). DNA for the CDR3: TGTGCCAGCAGCCGAGTGACAGGGTCGGCGGATACGCAGTATTTT. It translates to CASSRVTGSADTQYF.

This clone has a single count. The chain uses TRBV18 and TRBJ2-1, with a weak D call TRBD2 (6 bases). Germline CDR1 is KGHSH and CDR2 is LQKENI. There are 15 residues in the CDR3. The V gene lost 5 bases and the J gene lost 8 bases, with 19 bases spanning the gap. The DNA for the CDR3 is TGTGCCAGCTCAGGGCGGGACCCACTCGGAGATGAGCAGTTCTTC. Encoded protein: CASSGRDPLGDEQFF. Based on the CDR3 plus reference TRBV18 and TRBJ2-1, the full variable domain is NAGVMQNPRHLVRRRGQEARLRCSPMKGHSHVYWYRQLPEEGLKFMVYLQKENIIDESGMPKERFSAEFPKEGPSILRIQQVVRGDSAAYFCASSGRDPLGDEQFFGPGTRLTVL.

CDR3 in DNA: TGTGCCACCAGTGACAGGGAGGTTCCGACCGGGGAGCTGTTTTTT. This codes for CATSDREVPTGELFF. The chain has TRBV24-1 and TRBJ2-2, with a weak D call TRBD2 (6 bases). Germline V gives CDR1 KGHDR, CDR2 SFDVKD. The V and J ends lost 4 bases and 5 bases respectively, with 13 bases between them. CDR3 size: 15 residues.

This chain links TRBV28 with TRBJ1-5; 9 positions agree with TRBD1. CDR1 is MDHEN and CDR2 is SYDVKM in the germline V gene. The CDR3 consists of 16 residues. Trimming cost V 6 bases and J 1 base; bases outside gene matches: 7. The CDR3: CASRPIDRGSNQPQHF. The CDR3 nucleotides are TGTGCCAGCAGGCCCATTGACAGGGGGAGCAATCAGCCCCAGCATTTT.

The chain is built from TRBV7-2 and TRBJ2-5; D might be TRBD2 (5 bases). The CDR3 covers 16 residues. Trimming pared 3 bases from V and 1 base from J, leaving 15 bases between. CDR1 SGHTA and CDR2 FQGNSA come from the germline V gene. The CDR3 DNA is TGTGCCAGCAGCTTCAATTGGAGGAGGCTCCAAGAGACCCAGTACTTC. Its translation: CASSFNWRRLQETQYF.

The V and J genes are TRBV7-8 and TRBJ2-1; possible D gene TRBD2, 7 bases. The CDR3 is made up of 17 amino acids. Germline V gene sequence: CDR1 SGHVS, CDR2 FQNEAQ. Between the trimmed V and J ends, which lost 5 bases and 6 bases, there was a span of 23 bases. For the CDR3, the DNA is TGTGCCAGCAGCCTCCGACAGGTCCAGCGGGAATCCAATGAGCAGTTCTTC. This sequence encodes CASSLRQVQRESNEQFF.

The chain is built from TRBV7-2 and TRBJ1-2; 8 bases are a match to TRBD1. Trimming took 0 bases from V and 4 from J; bases not matched to a gene: 7. Germline CDR1 is SGHTA and CDR2 is FQGNSA. CDR3 size: 16 residues. DNA of the CDR3: TGTGCCAGCAGCTTAGCAGTTCGGGGGACAGGCTATGGCTACACCTTC. Its translation: CASSLAVRGTGYGYTF.

The rearrangement links TRBV14 to TRBJ2-7; 8 bases are shared with TRBD2. The CDR3 consists of 15 residues. Germline V gene data show CDR1 as SGHDN and CDR2 as FVKESK. V lost 1 base and J lost 6; bases outside the gene matches: 8. This CDR3 reads CASSQAGGPLGEQYF. As DNA, the CDR3 is TGTGCCAGCAGCCAAGCGGGAGGGCCGCTGGGCGAGCAGTACTTC.

The gene calls are TRBV15 and TRBJ1-6, with unresolved D. The CDR3 extends over 18 amino acids. V lost 4 bases and J lost 0, with 16 bases in between. Looked up from germline, CDR1 is LNHNV and CDR2 is YYDKDF (reference sequence). CDR3 DNA sequence: TGTGCCACCAGCATACGAGGGCTGGGGAGCTCCTATAATTCACCCCTCCACTTT. It encodes CATSIRGLGSSYNSPLHF.

The chain uses TRBV12-5 and TRBJ2-3, with 11 bases that match TRBD1. With V trimmed by 5 bases and J by 5 bases, 6 bases remained unmatched. Germline V gives CDR1 LGHNT, CDR2 FRNRAP. There are 15 residues in the CDR3. Written as DNA, the CDR3 is TGTGCTAGTGGTCAAGGACAGGGGGCGTTAGATACGCAGTATTTT. Residues: CASGQGQGALDTQYF.

The chain employs TRBV10-3 and TRBJ1-1, with 9 bases lining up with TRBD1. The CDR3 extends over 14 amino acids. V lost 10 bases and J lost 4; bases outside the gene matches: 10. Germline values: CDR1 ENHRY, CDR2 SYGVKD. CDR3 DNA: TGTGCCAACAACAGGGGGCAGGGGATCACTGAAGCTTTCTTT. It codes for CANNRGQGITEAFF.

DNA of the CDR3: TGTGCCAGCAGTTACAGGGTTGTACCGAACACCGGGGAGCTGTTTTTT. Protein: CASSYRVVPNTGELFF. The V gene is TRBV27, the J gene TRBJ2-2, with a tentative D call TRBD1 (6 bases). Trimming shortened V by 4 bases and J by 0 bases, and 12 bases separated the two germline ends. The CDR3 sequence is 16 residues long. In germline, CDR1 is MNHEY, CDR2 SMNVEV (reference sequence).

The rearrangement links TRBV11-3 to TRBJ2-2, with a tentative D call TRBD1 (6 bases). In germline, CDR1 is SGHNT, CDR2 YENEEA. The germline V and J ends were trimmed by 5 bases and 8 bases, with 12 bases remaining between them. The CDR3 extends over 13 amino acids. The CDR3 nucleotides read TGTGCCAGCAGCCAGATCGACAGGGGGGAGCTGTTTTTT. Protein product: CASSQIDRGELFF.

The chain joins TRBV5-6 to TRBJ1-2; D call uncertain. The CDR3 spans 14 residues. Germline V CDR1 and CDR2: SGHDT, YYEEEE. With 0 bases removed from V and 8 bases from J, the gap between germline ends came to 14 bases. The CDR3 DNA follows: TGTGCCAGCAGCTTGGGTGGCACCTCTAGAGGCTACACCTTC. Protein product: CASSLGGTSRGYTF.

CDR3 coding DNA: TGTGCCGGCACCAGACAGGGGGCGAATTCACCCCTCCACTTT. Protein sequence: CAGTRQGANSPLHF. The chain is built from TRBV28 and TRBJ1-6; 10 bases are a match to TRBD1. The V gene end was trimmed by 11 bases and the J gene end by 7 bases; junction bases not matched to a gene: 8. The CDR3 extends over 14 amino acids. CDR1 is MDHEN and CDR2 is SYDVKM in the germline V gene.

The rearrangement uses TRBV7-2 and TRBJ2-1; 10 nucleotides agree with TRBD2. From germline, CDR1 is SGHTA and CDR2 FQGNSA. Losses at the gene ends were 6 bases for V and 0 bases for J; bases not matched to a gene: 8. The CDR3 runs 17 residues. The CDR3 here is CASSKAASGSSYNEQFF. CDR3 DNA: TGTGCCAGCAGTAAGGCGGCTAGCGGGAGCTCCTACAATGAGCAGTTCTTC.

This clone was counted once. The chain carries TRBV28 and TRBJ1-1; D is unclear. This CDR3 spans 13 amino acids. Trimming took off 2 bases at V and 0 bases at J, with 4 bases between the two ends. CDR1 is MDHEN, CDR2 SYDVKM, per germline. Here the CDR3 reads CASSLGMNTEAFF. CDR3 bases: TGTGCCAGCAGTTTAGGGATGAACACTGAAGCTTTCTTT.

V usage is TRBV6-2 or TRBV6-3 and J usage is TRBJ2-3, with 9 bases that match TRBD2. Germline CDR1 MNHEY, CDR2 SVGEGT. V gave up 5 bases and J gave up 4 bases; unmatched junction bases: 7. There are 15 residues in the CDR3. This chain's CDR3 is CASSPLGGGADTQYF. The CDR3 DNA is TGTGCCAGCAGTCCCCTGGGCGGGGGGGCAGATACGCAGTATTTT.

J is TRBJ2-1 and V is TRBV9, with D tentatively TRBD1 (6 bases). The CDR3 covers 15 residues. CDR1 is SGDLS and CDR2 is YYNGEE in the germline V gene. Trimming removed 4 bases from V and 2 bases from J, with 13 bases in between. CDR3 sequence reads: CASSPGTRTYNEQFF. The CDR3 nucleotides are TGTGCCAGCAGCCCCGGGACAAGGACCTACAATGAGCAGTTCTTC.

This sequence joins TRBV5-1 and TRBJ2-2; TRBD2 matches at 11 bases. Unmatched junction bases numbered 9, after V lost 4 bases and J lost 7 bases. This CDR3 comprises 16 residues. The germline gives CDR1 SGHRS, CDR2 YFSETQ. The CDR3 sequence is CASSNRTSGPRGELFF. Written as DNA, the CDR3 is TGCGCCAGCAGCAACAGGACTAGCGGGCCCCGCGGGGAGCTGTTTTTT.